These T cell receptor beta chains were read from a single sample in a study of CXCR3-negative and CXCR3-positive naive CD8 T cells. TCRdb reanalyzed the 5' RACE reads, giving one entry per CDR3 protein sequence and no DNA. This sample's table reports roughly 24,000 distinct CDR3 sequences. Sequenced input: naive CXCR3- CD8+ T cells from blood. These TCRs come from a human donor in good health. Some clones in this sample may be carry-over from other donors' samples. Both conserved end residues are part of each CDR3. Clone size is not always given. Where it is, it says once, few, many or a class for expanded clones.

j_call: TRBJ2-3; cdr3_length: 14; v_call: TRBV5-1; clone_size: NA; cdr3_aa: CASSLGANTDTQYF
j_call: TRBJ2-5; cdr3_length: 16; v_call: TRBV6-6; clone_size: NA; cdr3_aa: CASSYSTGIGGETQYF
j_call: TRBJ2-1; cdr3_length: 12; v_call: TRBV5-6; clone_size: NA; cdr3_aa: CATTRAHNEQFF
j_call: TRBJ2-1; cdr3_length: 14; v_call: TRBV7-9; clone_size: NA; cdr3_aa: CASSSTSSYNEQFF
j_call: TRBJ2-7; cdr3_length: 12; v_call: TRBV12-3/TRBV12-4; clone_size: NA; cdr3_aa: CASSQGSYEQYF
j_call: TRBJ2-7; cdr3_length: 13; v_call: TRBV5-1; clone_size: NA; cdr3_aa: CASSFTQGYEQYF
j_call: TRBJ1-5; cdr3_length: 16; v_call: TRBV12-3/TRBV12-4; clone_size: NA; cdr3_aa: CASSLEGVFGNQPQHF
j_call: TRBJ2-2; cdr3_length: 16; v_call: TRBV9; clone_size: NA; cdr3_aa: CASSRTGTSFSGELFF
j_call: TRBJ2-2; cdr3_length: 13; v_call: TRBV5-5; clone_size: NA; cdr3_aa: CASSREASGELFF
j_call: TRBJ2-3; cdr3_length: 14; v_call: TRBV6-5; clone_size: medium-sized; cdr3_aa: CASASGGGTDTQYF
j_call: TRBJ2-1; cdr3_length: 16; v_call: TRBV2; clone_size: NA; cdr3_aa: CASSDIAVLSYNEQFF
j_call: TRBJ1-2; cdr3_length: 16; v_call: TRBV6-6; clone_size: NA; cdr3_aa: CASRVPGQVRPYGYTF
j_call: TRBJ2-1; cdr3_length: 15; v_call: TRBV7-6; clone_size: NA; cdr3_aa: CASSLEAVSYNEQFF